This is a list of T cell receptor beta chains from one sample in a study of blood T cell repertoires in COVID-19. Only in-frame clones appear in the TCRdb table, and some are missing; sequencing was by immunoSEQ multiplex PCR. The sample gives approximately 530,000 clones, 85% to 90% of which show up once; about 8% is in the top ten. Input material: peripheral blood. These receptors were taken from a woman aged 45-65 years with COVID-19, enrolled during active disease. The CDR3 runs from the conserved cysteine through the conserved F or W. The D gene is left open where the match is weak. Clone size is not always given. Where it is, it says once, few, many or a class for expanded clones.

clone size	J gene	D gene	V gene	CDR3 protein	CDR3 DNA
.	TRBJ1-5	.	TRBV19	CASSISRGSNQPQHF	TGTGCCAGTAGTATCTCCAGGGGTAGCAATCAGCCCCAGCATTTT
.	TRBJ1-2	TRBD1	TRBV6-4	CASTYSPGQVDGYTF	TGTGCCAGCACTTACTCTCCGGGACAGGTGGATGGCTACACCTTC
.	TRBJ1-2	.	TRBV6-2/TRBV6-3	CASSPSLRQGYTF	TGTGCCAGCAGCCCATCCCTTCGACAGGGCTACACCTTC
.	TRBJ2-3	TRBD2	TRBV5-1	CASSLTSAVTDTQYF	TGCGCCAGCAGCTTGACTAGCGCCGTTACAGATACGCAGTATTTT
.	TRBJ1-1	.	TRBV30	CAWEPILNTEAFF	TGTGCCTGGGAGCCAATTTTGAACACTGAAGCTTTCTTT
.	TRBJ2-3	.	TRBV11-2	CASSLRTLLGDTQYF	TGTGCCAGCAGCTTGAGGACATTACTGGGGGATACGCAGTATTTT
.	TRBJ1-1	TRBD1	TRBV2	CATLPGQGTEAFF	TGTGCCACTCTCCCGGGACAGGGGACTGAAGCTTTCTTT
.	TRBJ1-5	TRBD1	TRBV11-2	CASSPGGSDQPQHF	TGTGCCAGCAGCCCAGGGGGTTCAGATCAGCCCCAGCATTTT
.	TRBJ1-4	.	TRBV11-2	CASSPTRSNEKLFF	TGTGCCAGCAGCCCGACACGGTCTAATGAAAAACTGTTTTTT
.	TRBJ2-1	TRBD2	TRBV19	CASSIGGGISYNEQFF	TGTGCCAGTAGTATCGGCGGGGGGATCTCCTACAATGAGCAGTTCTTC
.	TRBJ1-5	TRBD1	TRBV28	CASRQGASNQPQHF	TGTGCCAGCAGACAGGGGGCTAGCAATCAGCCCCAGCATTTT
.	TRBJ2-7	.	TRBV12-3/TRBV12-4	CASSPGIRYEQYF	TGTGCCAGCAGTCCAGGGATCCGCTACGAGCAGTACTTC
once	TRBJ2-7	.	TRBV5-8	CASSLLYPYEQYF	TGTGCCAGCAGCTTACTTTACCCCTACGAGCAGTACTTC
.	TRBJ1-2	TRBD1	TRBV28	CASSTGTGSYGYTF	TGTGCCAGCAGTACCGGGACAGGCTCCTATGGCTACACCTTC